The 21 T cell receptor beta chains listed next were all sequenced from one sample in a study of blood T cell repertoires in COVID-19. The protocol was immunoSEQ multiplex PCR, while the TCRdb copy is restricted to in-frame clones and leaves out a portion. The sample carries roughly 100,000 clones, roughly 82% recorded once. The sample was peripheral blood. The receptors come from a man aged 55-75 years with acute or convalescent COVID-19.

The rearrangement uses TRBV6-2 or TRBV6-3 and TRBJ2-7; D is perhaps TRBD1 (5 bases). The CDR3 spans 13 residues. Between the trimmed V and J ends, which lost 6 bases and 1 base, there was a span of 10 bases. Germline-derived CDR1 and CDR2 are MNHEY and SVGEGT. CDR3 coding DNA: TGTGCCAGCAGCCGACAGAGGTCCTACGAGCAGTACTTC. Translation gives CASSRQRSYEQYF.

This chain links TRBV5-1 with TRBJ2-3, with 7 bases matching TRBD2. The CDR3 runs to 16 residues. Looked up from germline, CDR1 is SGHRS and CDR2 is YFSETQ. The junction had 7 bases not matched to a gene; V was cut back by 1 base and J by 2 bases. CDR3 sequence (DNA): TGCGCCAGCAGCTTGAGCCTAGCGGTAGACACAGATACGCAGTATTTT. Residues: CASSLSLAVDTDTQYF.

This chain links TRBV6-2 or TRBV6-3 with TRBJ1-1; D ambiguous. The CDR3 has 12 residues. Germline CDR1 MNHEY, CDR2 SVGEGT. Trimming took off 2 bases at V and 8 bases at J, with 9 bases between the two ends. The CDR3 sequence is CASSYTPLEAFF. CDR3 nucleotide sequence: TGTGCCAGCAGTTACACTCCACTCGAAGCTTTCTTT.

The chain uses TRBV6-6 and TRBJ1-1; D gene ambiguous. Germline-derived CDR1 and CDR2 are MNHNY and SVGAGI (reference sequence). The CDR3 has 13 amino acids. Between the trimmed V and J ends, which lost 0 bases and 3 bases, there was a span of 5 bases. CDR3 DNA: TGTGCCAGCAGTTACTCGTTAGACACTGAAGCTTTCTTT. Its protein is CASSYSLDTEAFF.

The rearrangement joins TRBV5-1 to TRBJ1-5; D is uncertain. The CDR3 contains 13 residues. V lost 0 bases to trimming and J lost 4 bases, with 5 bases between them. Per germline, CDR1 SGHRS and CDR2 YFSETQ. CDR3 loop: CASSLDRNQPQHF. CDR3 bases: TGCGCCAGCAGCTTGGACAGAAATCAGCCCCAGCATTTT.

This clone was picked up one time. The chain has TRBV11-3 and TRBJ2-3; no clear D. V was shortened by 6 bases and J by 2 bases, with 6 bases between the two germline ends. The V gene's germline CDR1 is SGHNT and CDR2 YENEEA. The CDR3 consists of 12 residues. The CDR3 protein is CASSLNTDTQYF. The CDR3, as DNA: TGTGCCAGCAGTCTAAACACAGATACGCAGTATTTT.

The chain joins TRBV20-1 to TRBJ1-6; no reliable D call. The CDR3 runs to 11 residues. Per the germline V gene, CDR1 is DFQATT and CDR2 is SNEGSKA (reference sequence). V was pared by 2 bases and J by 12 bases, with 8 bases between. The CDR3 DNA reads TGCAGTGCTAGATTCGGTTTACCCCTCCACTTT. It yields the protein CSARFGLPLHF.

J is TRBJ1-1 and V is TRBV9; 11 bases fit TRBD1. CDR1 and CDR2 from the germline V gene are SGDLS and YYNGEE. V shed 0 bases and J 6 bases; nucleotides not matched to a gene: 7. The CDR3 is 16 amino acids. This chain's CDR3 is CASSVGTGGITAEAFF. The DNA for the CDR3 is TGTGCCAGCAGCGTAGGGACAGGGGGCATTACGGCTGAAGCTTTCTTT.

The chain recombines TRBV5-1 with TRBJ1-3, with D uncertain. CDR1 and CDR2 (germline): SGHRS, YFSETQ. Trimming took off 3 bases at V and 4 bases at J, with 14 bases between the two ends. The CDR3 spans 15 residues. Here the CDR3 reads CASSSIPSGGNTIYF. CDR3 DNA: TGCGCCAGCAGCTCCATTCCTTCGGGAGGAAACACCATATATTTT.

This chain uses TRBV7-3 with TRBJ1-5; D call uncertain. V lost 2 bases and J lost 5, with 7 bases in between. CDR1 and CDR2 (germline): SGHTA, FQGTGA. This CDR3 has 13 amino acids. The CDR3 nucleotides read TGTGCCAGCAGCTTACTAGTCGATCAGCCCCAGCATTTT. This encodes CASSLLVDQPQHF.

This clone has a handful of counts. V gene TRBV24-1 combines with J gene TRBJ2-3, with D tentatively TRBD2 (5 bases). In germline, CDR1 is KGHDR, CDR2 SFDVKD. The length of the CDR3 is 16 residues. Trimming took off 0 bases at V and 4 bases at J, with 13 bases between the two ends. CDR3 residues: CATSDLGPPLADTQYF. The CDR3 DNA reads TGTGCCACCAGTGATTTGGGTCCCCCACTAGCAGATACGCAGTATTTT.

The chain carries TRBV2 and TRBJ2-2; perhaps TRBD2 as D (5 bases). From germline, CDR1 is SNHLY and CDR2 FYNNEI. The ends were cut back, 5 bases at V and 2 bases at J, with 12 bases in the middle. The CDR3 totals 15 residues. CDR3 in amino acids: CASSPWTANTGELFF. The CDR3 nucleotides read TGTGCCAGCAGTCCTTGGACTGCCAACACCGGGGAGCTGTTTTTT.

V usage is TRBV5-1 and J usage is TRBJ1-2, with a tentative D call TRBD1 (5 bases). V lost 5 bases to trimming and J lost 1 base, with 9 bases between them. The CDR3 contains 13 residues. The germline gives CDR1 SGHRS, CDR2 YFSETQ. In DNA form, the CDR3 reads TGCGCCAGCAGGCTACAGGATAACTATGGCTACACCTTC. It specifies CASRLQDNYGYTF. Together with reference TRBV5-1 and TRBJ1-2, the CDR3 gives the full variable domain: KAGVTQTPRYLIKTRGQQVTLSCSPISGHRSVSWYQQTPGQGLQFLFEYFSETQRNKGNFPGRFSGRQFSNSRSEMNVSTLELGDSALYLCASRLQDNYGYTFGSGTRLTVV.

The chain recombines TRBV3-1 (or the pseudogene TRBV3-2) with TRBJ1-1; no definite D call. Germline assignment: CDR1 LGHDT and CDR2 YNNKEL (reference sequence). Trimming pared 6 bases from V and 3 bases from J, leaving 11 bases between. There are 13 residues in the CDR3. The CDR3, as DNA: TGTGCCAGCAGACACGGGGTAGACACTGAAGCTTTCTTT. Translation gives CASRHGVDTEAFF.

This sequence joins TRBV19 and TRBJ2-2, with 10 nucleotides matching TRBD1. Germline loops: CDR1 LNHDA, CDR2 SQIVND (reference sequence). The trim removed 4 bases at V and 6 bases at J, leaving 8 bases unmatched. CDR3 size: 16 residues. CDR3 sequence reads: CASSTQRQGAAGELFF. The DNA for the CDR3 is TGTGCCAGTAGTACCCAACGACAGGGGGCGGCCGGGGAGCTGTTTTTT.

This clone was detected only a few times. This chain joins TRBV18 and TRBJ1-5; D is perhaps TRBD1 (5 bases). V lost 6 bases to trimming and J lost 2 bases, with 20 bases between them. The CDR3 is 17 residues long. Germline-derived CDR1 and CDR2 are KGHSH and LQKENI. This CDR3 reads CASSTNEQVLGNQPQHF. In DNA form, the CDR3 reads TGTGCCAGCTCTACCAACGAACAGGTCTTGGGCAATCAGCCCCAGCATTTT. Variable domain in full (rest from reference TRBV18 and TRBJ1-5): NAGVMQNPRHLVRRRGQEARLRCSPMKGHSHVYWYRQLPEEGLKFMVYLQKENIIDESGMPKERFSAEFPKEGPSILRIQQVVRGDSAAYFCASSTNEQVLGNQPQHFGDGTRLSIL.

The chain uses TRBV19 and TRBJ1-4; 8 bases agree with TRBD1. The CDR3 consists of 16 residues. Germline values: CDR1 LNHDA, CDR2 SQIVND (reference sequence). V gave up 6 bases and J gave up 4 bases; unmatched junction bases: 10. The CDR3 reads CASRGAQGEDNEKLFF. The CDR3 DNA reads as TGTGCCAGTAGGGGGGCACAGGGGGAGGATAATGAAAAACTGTTTTTT.

This chain links TRBV7-9 with TRBJ1-1; D ambiguous. V gave up 5 bases and J gave up 0 bases, with 13 bases separating them. The CDR3 consists of 15 residues. CDR1 and CDR2 (germline): SEHNR, FQNEAQ (reference sequence). This CDR3 reads CASSPRGNVNTEAFF. CDR3 nucleotide sequence: TGTGCCAGCAGCCCCAGAGGGAACGTGAACACTGAAGCTTTCTTT.

CDR3 DNA sequence: TGCGCCAGCAGCTTGGGTAGCGGGGGAGAGACCCAGTACTTC. Its translation: CASSLGSGGETQYF. V gene TRBV5-1 combines with J gene TRBJ2-5; TRBD2 matches 9 bases. J lost 4 bases, V lost 0 bases, and 1 base had no gene match. CDR3 size: 14 residues. The germline V gene encodes CDR1 SGHRS and CDR2 YFSETQ. The full variable domain, completed using reference TRBV5-1 and TRBJ2-5, is KAGVTQTPRYLIKTRGQQVTLSCSPISGHRSVSWYQQTPGQGLQFLFEYFSETQRNKGNFPGRFSGRQFSNSRSEMNVSTLELGDSALYLCASSLGSGGETQYFGPGTRLLVL.

The chain couples TRBV4-1 to TRBJ1-5, with 7 bases lining up with TRBD1. The CDR3 has 17 amino acids. The junction had 16 bases not matched to a gene; V was cut back by 8 bases and J by 3 bases. The V gene's germline CDR1 is MGHRA and CDR2 YSYEKL. DNA for the CDR3: TGCGCCAGCTCTCAGGGGTCCACAGGGGCCTTCAATCAGCCCCAGCATTTT. Translating gives CASSQGSTGAFNQPQHF.

The J gene is TRBJ2-1, the V gene TRBV7-8; 7 bases are a match to TRBD2. V gave up 6 bases and J gave up 6 bases; unmatched junction bases: 8. CDR1 SGHVS and CDR2 FQNEAQ come from the germline V gene. The CDR3 extends over 14 amino acids. This CDR3 reads CASRPPGGGNEQFF. The CDR3 region has the DNA TGTGCCAGCAGGCCCCCGGGCGGGGGCAATGAGCAGTTCTTC. Full variable domain (missing parts from reference TRBV7-8 and TRBJ2-1): GAGVSQSPRYKVAKRGQDVALRCDPISGHVSLFWYQQALGQGPEFLTYFQNEAQLDKSGLPSDRFFAERPEGSVSTLKIQRTQQEDSAVYLCASRPPGGGNEQFFGPGTRLTVL.